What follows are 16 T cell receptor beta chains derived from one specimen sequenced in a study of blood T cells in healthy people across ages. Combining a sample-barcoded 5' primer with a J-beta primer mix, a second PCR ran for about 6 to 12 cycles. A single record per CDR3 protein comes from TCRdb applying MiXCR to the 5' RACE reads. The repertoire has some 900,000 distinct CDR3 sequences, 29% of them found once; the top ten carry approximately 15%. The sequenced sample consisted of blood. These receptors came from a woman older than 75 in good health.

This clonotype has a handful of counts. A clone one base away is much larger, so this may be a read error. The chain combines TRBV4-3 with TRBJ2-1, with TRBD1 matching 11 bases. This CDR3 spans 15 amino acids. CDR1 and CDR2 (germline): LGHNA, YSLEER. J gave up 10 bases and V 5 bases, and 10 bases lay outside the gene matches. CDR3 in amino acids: CASSERTGGYYEQFF. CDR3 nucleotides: TGCGCCAGCAGCGAACGGACAGGGGGCTACTACGAGCAGTTCTTC.

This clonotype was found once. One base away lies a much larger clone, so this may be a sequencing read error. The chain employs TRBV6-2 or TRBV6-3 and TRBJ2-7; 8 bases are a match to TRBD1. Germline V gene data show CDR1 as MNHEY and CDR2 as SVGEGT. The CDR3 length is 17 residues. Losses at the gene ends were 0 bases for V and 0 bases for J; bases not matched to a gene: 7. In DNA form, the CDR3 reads TGTGCCAGCAGTTACTCGGCCAGGGGGCCTAACTCCTACGAGCAGTACTTC. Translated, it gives CASSYSARGPNSYEQYF.

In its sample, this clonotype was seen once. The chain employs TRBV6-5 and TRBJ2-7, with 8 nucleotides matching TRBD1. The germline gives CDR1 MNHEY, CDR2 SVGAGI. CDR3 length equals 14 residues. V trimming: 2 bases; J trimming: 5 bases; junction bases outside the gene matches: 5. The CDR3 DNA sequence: TGTGCCAGCAGTTACCAGGGGGCGGATGACGAGCAGTACTTC. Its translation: CASSYQGADDEQYF.

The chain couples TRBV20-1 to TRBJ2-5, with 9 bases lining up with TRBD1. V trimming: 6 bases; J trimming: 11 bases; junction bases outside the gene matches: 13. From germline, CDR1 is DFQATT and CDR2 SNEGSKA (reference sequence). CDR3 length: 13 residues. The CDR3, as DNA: TGCAGTGCCTGGGACAGGGCCCACAATGAGCAGTACTTC. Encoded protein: CSAWDRAHNEQYF.

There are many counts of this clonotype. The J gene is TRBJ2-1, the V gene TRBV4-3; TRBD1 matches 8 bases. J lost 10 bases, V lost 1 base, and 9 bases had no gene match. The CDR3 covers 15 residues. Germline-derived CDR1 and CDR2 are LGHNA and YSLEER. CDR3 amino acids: CASSQAGQARGEQFF. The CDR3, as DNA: TGCGCCAGCAGCCAAGCGGGACAGGCCAGGGGGGAGCAGTTCTTC.

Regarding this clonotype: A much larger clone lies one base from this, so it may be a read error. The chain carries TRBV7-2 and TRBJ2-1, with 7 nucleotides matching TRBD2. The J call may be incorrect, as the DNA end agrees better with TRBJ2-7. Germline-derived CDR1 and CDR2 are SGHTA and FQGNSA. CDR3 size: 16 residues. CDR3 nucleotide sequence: TGTGCCAGCAGCGCGACGGGGGGTAGCTCCTACAATGAGCAGTACTTC. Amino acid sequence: CASSATGGSSYNEQYF.

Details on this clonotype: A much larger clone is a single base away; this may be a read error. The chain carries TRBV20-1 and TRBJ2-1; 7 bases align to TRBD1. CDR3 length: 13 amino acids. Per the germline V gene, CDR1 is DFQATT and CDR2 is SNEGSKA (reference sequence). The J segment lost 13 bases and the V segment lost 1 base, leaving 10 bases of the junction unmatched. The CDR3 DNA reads TGCAGTGCTAGAGTGACAGGGCGAGAGACCCAGTTCTTC. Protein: CSARVTGRETQFF.

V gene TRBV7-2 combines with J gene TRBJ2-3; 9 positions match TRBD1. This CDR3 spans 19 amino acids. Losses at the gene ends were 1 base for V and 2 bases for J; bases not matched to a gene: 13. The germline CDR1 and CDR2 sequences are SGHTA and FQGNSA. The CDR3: CASSLVPGQGLSPTDTQYF. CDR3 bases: TGTGCCAGCAGCTTAGTCCCGGGACAGGGACTTAGTCCCACAGATACGCAGTATTTT.

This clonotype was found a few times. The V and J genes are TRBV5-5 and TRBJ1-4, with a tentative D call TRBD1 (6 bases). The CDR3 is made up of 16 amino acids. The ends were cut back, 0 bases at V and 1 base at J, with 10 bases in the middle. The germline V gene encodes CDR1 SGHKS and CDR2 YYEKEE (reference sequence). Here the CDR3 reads CASSLGDRRTNEKLFF. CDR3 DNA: TGTGCCAGCAGCTTGGGCGACAGGCGAACTAATGAAAAACTGTTTTTT.

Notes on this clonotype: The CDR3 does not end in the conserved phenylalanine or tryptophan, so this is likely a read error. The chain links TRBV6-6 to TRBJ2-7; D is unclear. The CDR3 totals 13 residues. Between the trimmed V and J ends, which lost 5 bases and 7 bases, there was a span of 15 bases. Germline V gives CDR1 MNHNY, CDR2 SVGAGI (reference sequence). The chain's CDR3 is CASSPYQPNEQYC. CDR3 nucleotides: TGTGCCAGCAGTCCTTACCAGCCCAATGAGCAGTACTGC.

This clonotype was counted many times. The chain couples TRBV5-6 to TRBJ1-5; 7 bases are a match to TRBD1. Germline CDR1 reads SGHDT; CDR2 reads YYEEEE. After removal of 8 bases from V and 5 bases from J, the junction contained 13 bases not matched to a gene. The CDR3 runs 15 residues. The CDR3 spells CARKRLGTGDQPQHF. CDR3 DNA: TGTGCCAGAAAAAGGTTAGGAACAGGGGATCAGCCCCAGCATTTT.

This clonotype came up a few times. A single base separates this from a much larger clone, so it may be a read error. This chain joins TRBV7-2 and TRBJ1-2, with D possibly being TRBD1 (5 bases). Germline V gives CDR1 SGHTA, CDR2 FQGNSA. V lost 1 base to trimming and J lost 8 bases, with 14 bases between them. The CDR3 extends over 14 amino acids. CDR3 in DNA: TGTGCCAGCAGCTTAGAATGGGGACCTTACGGCTACACCTTC. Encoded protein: CASSLEWGPYGYTF. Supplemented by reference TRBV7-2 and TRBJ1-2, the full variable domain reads GAGVSQSPSNKVTEKGKDVELRCDPISGHTALYWYRQSLGQGLEFLIYFQGNSAPDKSGLPSDRFSAERTGGSVSTLTIQRTQQEDSAVYLCASSLEWGPYGYTFGSGTRLTVV.

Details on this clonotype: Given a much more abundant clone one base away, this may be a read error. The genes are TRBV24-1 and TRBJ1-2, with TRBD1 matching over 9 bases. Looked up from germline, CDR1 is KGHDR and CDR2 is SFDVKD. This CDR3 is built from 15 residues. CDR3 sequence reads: CATSETGTGWYGYIF. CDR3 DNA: TGTGCCACCAGTGAGACCGGGACAGGGTGGTATGGCTACATCTTC.

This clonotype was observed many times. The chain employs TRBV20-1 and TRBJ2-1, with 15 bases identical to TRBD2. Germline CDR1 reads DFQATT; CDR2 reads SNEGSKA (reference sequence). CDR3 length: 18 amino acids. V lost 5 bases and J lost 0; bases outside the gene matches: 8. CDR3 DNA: TGCAGTGCTGGGACTAGCGGGGGGAAGGGGGTCTCCTACAATGAGCAGTTCTTC. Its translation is CSAGTSGGKGVSYNEQFF.

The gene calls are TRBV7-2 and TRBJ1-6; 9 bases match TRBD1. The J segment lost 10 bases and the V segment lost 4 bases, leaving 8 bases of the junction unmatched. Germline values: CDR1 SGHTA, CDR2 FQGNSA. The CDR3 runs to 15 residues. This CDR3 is CASSSGNRGRSPLHF. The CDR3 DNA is TGTGCCAGCAGCTCCGGGAACAGGGGGCGATCACCCCTCCACTTT.

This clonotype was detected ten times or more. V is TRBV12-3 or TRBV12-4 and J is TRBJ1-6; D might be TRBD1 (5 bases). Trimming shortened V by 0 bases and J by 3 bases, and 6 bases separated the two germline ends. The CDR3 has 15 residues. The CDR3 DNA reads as TGTGCCAGCAGTTTAGCAGGGGTCTATAATTCACCCCTCCACTTT. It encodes CASSLAGVYNSPLHF.